Below, 25 T cell receptor beta chains from the same sample are listed, as sequenced in a study of blood T cell repertoires in COVID-19. Sequenced by immunoSEQ multiplex PCR; TCRdb stores in-frame clones only, minus some. The top ten clones hold roughly 2% of a sample with 200,000 to 250,000 clones, 85% to 90% of them seen once. The sequenced sample consisted of peripheral blood. These TCRs come from a woman in her forties or fifties with acute or convalescent COVID-19.

This chain links TRBV11-1 with TRBJ2-7, with TRBD1 identical over 9 bases. CDR3 length: 15 amino acids. Germline CDR1 is SGHAT and CDR2 is FQDESV (reference sequence). V was clipped by 5 bases and J by 2 bases; unmatched bases: 7. The DNA for the CDR3 is TGTGCCAGCAGCGATCCGGGACAGGGCACCTACGAGCAGTACTTC. Translated: CASSDPGQGTYEQYF.

J is TRBJ2-7 and V is TRBV7-2; possible D gene TRBD2, 6 bases. The germline gives CDR1 SGHTA, CDR2 FQGNSA. V was shortened by 4 bases and J by 0 bases, with 13 bases between the two germline ends. This CDR3 has 15 residues. The CDR3: CASSSGLASSYEQYF. In nucleotides, the CDR3 is TGTGCCAGCAGCTCGGGACTCGCAAGCTCCTACGAGCAGTACTTC.

Only one count was recorded for this clone. This sequence joins TRBV30 and TRBJ2-3, with D maybe TRBD2 (6 bases). In germline, CDR1 is GTSNPN, CDR2 SVGIG (reference sequence). With 5 bases removed from V and 4 bases from J, the gap between germline ends came to 10 bases. The CDR3 totals 12 residues. The CDR3 bases are TGTGCCTGGGGGGGAGGCCCAGATACGCAGTATTTT. It yields the protein CAWGGGPDTQYF.

The chain couples TRBV14 to TRBJ2-7, with D possibly matching TRBD2 (6 bases). Deletions cut 0 bases from V and 2 bases from J, with 23 bases between. Germline CDR1 is SGHDN and CDR2 is FVKESK. The CDR3 is 19 amino acids. The CDR3 sequence is CASSQDSPLGGSTTYEQYF. CDR3 DNA sequence: TGTGCCAGCAGCCAAGATTCGCCCCTTGGGGGGAGTACAACCTACGAGCAGTACTTC.

This clone came up a few times. The V call is TRBV2, the J call TRBJ2-7; 9 nucleotides line up with TRBD2. The CDR3 sequence is 15 residues long. CDR1 SNHLY and CDR2 FYNNEI come from the germline V gene. Trimming at V came to 4 bases and at J to 9 bases, leaving 13 bases not matched to a gene. CDR3 residues: CASSVLALAGFGQYF. The DNA for the CDR3 is TGTGCCAGCAGTGTGCTGGCACTAGCGGGTTTTGGGCAGTACTTC.

The gene calls are TRBV7-2 and TRBJ2-5; 12 nucleotides align to TRBD2. The J segment lost 2 bases and the V segment lost 2 bases, leaving 3 bases of the junction unmatched. CDR3 length equals 16 residues. The germline V gene has CDR1 SGHTA and CDR2 FQGNSA. The DNA of the CDR3 is TGTGCCAGCAGCTTATGGCTAGCGGGAGGGCAAGAGACCCAGTACTTC. Residues: CASSLWLAGGQETQYF. Looking up the rest from reference TRBV7-2 and TRBJ2-5 gives the full variable domain: GAGVSQSPSNKVTEKGKDVELRCDPISGHTALYWYRQSLGQGLEFLIYFQGNSAPDKSGLPSDRFSAERTGGSVSTLTIQRTQQEDSAVYLCASSLWLAGGQETQYFGPGTRLLVL.

V is TRBV4-1 and J is TRBJ1-2; D is ambiguous. The V and J ends lost 2 bases and 6 bases respectively, with 10 bases between them. CDR3 length: 13 residues. Germline V gene sequence: CDR1 MGHRA, CDR2 YSYEKL. The CDR3 region is CASSQSNSHGYTF. CDR3 DNA: TGCGCCAGCAGCCAATCGAACAGTCATGGCTACACCTTC.

This chain connects TRBV19 to TRBJ2-2; TRBD1 is a possible D gene (5 bases). Trimming left V 7 bases short and J 3 bases short, with 15 bases between. Germline loops: CDR1 LNHDA, CDR2 SQIVND (reference sequence). This CDR3 has 15 residues. The CDR3, as DNA: TGTGCCAGTAAAACACGGACACTCTACACCGGGGAGCTGTTTTTT. It yields the protein CASKTRTLYTGELFF.

V is TRBV18 and J is TRBJ2-3, with 11 positions matching TRBD1. This CDR3 has 18 amino acids. J was trimmed by 0 bases and V by 5 bases; bases with no gene match: 10. CDR1 and CDR2 (germline): KGHSH, LQKENI. The CDR3 bases are TGTGCCAGCTCAAAAAATACCGGGACAGGGGGTAGCACAGATACGCAGTATTTT. Translated: CASSKNTGTGGSTDTQYF.

V and J are TRBV19 and TRBJ1-1, with a tentative D call TRBD1 (6 bases). Germline CDR1 LNHDA, CDR2 SQIVND (reference sequence). The CDR3 is 14 amino acids. Trimming left V 10 bases short and J 2 bases short, with 17 bases between. CDR3 sequence reads: CATNPGTPNTEAFF. The CDR3 region has the DNA TGTGCCACAAATCCCGGGACACCTAACACTGAAGCTTTCTTT.

The V gene is TRBV7-2, the J gene TRBJ2-3; 10 nucleotides agree with TRBD1. V was clipped by 1 base and J by 0 bases; unmatched bases: 1. This CDR3 is built from 16 residues. Looked up from germline, CDR1 is SGHTA and CDR2 is FQGNSA. The CDR3 DNA reads as TGTGCCAGCAGCTTAGGGGACAGGGGAAGCACAGATACGCAGTATTTT. This gives the protein CASSLGDRGSTDTQYF.

The V call is TRBV18, the J call TRBJ2-1; 11 bases match TRBD2. The germline V gene has CDR1 KGHSH and CDR2 LQKENI. The V and J ends lost 3 bases and 8 bases, in that order; junction bases with no gene match: 6. This CDR3 spans 15 amino acids. In DNA, the CDR3 is TGTGCCAGCTCACCTTCACTAGCGGGAGCCGATGAGCAGTTCTTC. Its translation is CASSPSLAGADEQFF.

The table lists this clone with a few counts. As DNA, the CDR3 is TGTGCCAGCAGTAGGTCAGGGGACACTGAAGCTTTCTTT. Translated: CASSRSGDTEAFF. The chain links TRBV6-2 or TRBV6-3 to TRBJ1-1; D may be TRBD1 (6 bases). V was shortened by 5 bases and J by 3 bases, with 10 bases between the two germline ends. CDR3 length: 13 residues. Per germline, CDR1 MNHEY and CDR2 SVGEGT.

The J gene is TRBJ2-7, the V gene TRBV6-6; D remains ambiguous. This CDR3 contains 13 residues. Per the germline V gene, CDR1 is MNHNY and CDR2 is SVGAGI (reference sequence). Trimming removed 8 bases at V and 1 base at J, with 12 bases between. CDR3 sequence reads: CASERSDSYEQYF. The CDR3 region has the DNA TGTGCCAGCGAAAGGAGCGATTCCTACGAGCAGTACTTC.

The chain combines TRBV7-9 with TRBJ2-1; TRBD1 matches at 7 bases. Germline CDR1 reads SEHNR; CDR2 reads FQNEAQ (reference sequence). The CDR3 extends over 16 amino acids. The V gene end was trimmed by 6 bases and the J gene end by 4 bases; junction bases not matched to a gene: 12. CDR3 sequence reads: CASSSLTGTVYNEQFF. DNA of the CDR3: TGTGCCAGCAGTTCCTTGACAGGGACAGTATACAATGAGCAGTTCTTC.

On this clone: Its ends do not fully match the called genes, so a read error is possible. The chain has TRBV6-1 and TRBJ1-2, with D unresolved. The CDR3 is 13 amino acids. Per the germline V gene, CDR1 is MNHNS and CDR2 is SASEGT. CDR3 DNA: TGTGCCAGCAGAGAAGGTAGCCACTATGGCTACACCTTC. Protein sequence: CASREGSHYGYTF.

This chain connects TRBV4-3 to TRBJ1-2; possibly TRBD1 for D (6 bases). This CDR3 has 15 residues. V was pared by 0 bases and J by 8 bases, with 16 bases between. Germline CDR1 LGHNA, CDR2 YSLEER. CDR3 DNA sequence: TGCGCCAGCAGCCAAGATGCCGGGACACAGATAGGCTACACCTTC. It yields the protein CASSQDAGTQIGYTF.

Ten or more counts support this clone. The rearrangement links TRBV19 to TRBJ2-1; TRBD1 is a possible D gene (5 bases). Trimming stripped 3 bases from V and 0 bases from J, with 12 bases between. Germline V gene data show CDR1 as LNHDA and CDR2 as SQIVND (reference sequence). CDR3 length: 16 residues. CDR3 sequence reads: CASSIDSLSSYNEQFF. The CDR3 DNA is TGTGCCAGTAGTATTGACAGCCTAAGCTCCTACAATGAGCAGTTCTTC.

This clone was seen more than once but under ten times. Different DNA sequences within this sample yield the same CDR3. The gene calls are TRBV6-5 and TRBJ1-2; 8 bases map to TRBD1. This CDR3 is built from 14 residues. CDR1 and CDR2 from the germline V gene are MNHEY and SVGAGI. J lost 4 bases, V lost 2 bases, and 3 bases had no gene match. The CDR3 DNA is TGTGCCAGCAGTTACGCGACAGGGGCCTATGGCTACACCTTC. Amino acid sequence: CASSYATGAYGYTF.

The J gene is TRBJ1-2, the V gene TRBV5-8; D gene ambiguous. Germline CDR1 and CDR2: SGHTS and YDEGEE. V was trimmed by 4 bases and J by 4 bases, leaving 17 bases between them. The CDR3 consists of 15 residues. In DNA, the CDR3 is TGTGCCAGCAGCCCCCGACACCCTGAGAGCTATGGCTACACCTTC. Encoded protein: CASSPRHPESYGYTF.

The gene calls are TRBV7-9 and TRBJ2-7, with 9 bases fitting TRBD1. Trimming removed 3 bases from V and 1 base from J; junction bases left unmatched: 7. Germline-derived CDR1 and CDR2 are SEHNR and FQNEAQ (reference sequence). The CDR3 has 16 amino acids. CDR3 amino acids: CASSLGQGTSSYEQYF. CDR3 DNA sequence: TGTGCCAGCAGCTTGGGACAGGGAACTTCTTCCTACGAGCAGTACTTC.

CDR3 bases: TGTGCCAGCAGTCCCAGGGGGGACTATGGCTACACCTTC. It is translated as CASSPRGDYGYTF. The genes are TRBV27 and TRBJ1-2; 7 bases match TRBD1. Germline loops: CDR1 MNHEY, CDR2 SMNVEV (reference sequence). The CDR3 length is 13 residues. J gave up 3 bases and V 5 bases, and 3 bases lay outside the gene matches.

This clone was seen a single time. The chain recombines TRBV24-1 with TRBJ2-1; 9 bases map to TRBD2. The CDR3 extends over 13 amino acids. J lost 7 bases, V lost 10 bases, and 7 bases had no gene match. In germline, CDR1 is KGHDR, CDR2 SFDVKD. The CDR3 sequence: CATTRGGGNEQFF. In DNA, the CDR3 is TGTGCCACTACGCGGGGGGGCGGAAATGAGCAGTTCTTC.

The V gene is TRBV27, the J gene TRBJ2-3, with D perhaps matching TRBD1 (6 bases). CDR3 length: 13 amino acids. Per the germline V gene, CDR1 is MNHEY and CDR2 is SMNVEV (reference sequence). V gave up 3 bases and J gave up 4 bases, with 8 bases separating them. This chain's CDR3 is CASSLGQADTQYF. The CDR3 region has the DNA TGTGCCAGCAGTTTGGGACAAGCAGATACGCAGTATTTT.

The chain uses TRBV9 and TRBJ2-7; 14 bases line up with TRBD2. The CDR3 runs to 16 residues. Germline trimming cut 4 bases from V and 4 bases from J; bases unmatched to any gene: 7. Germline CDR1 SGDLS, CDR2 YYNGEE. The CDR3 nucleotides read TGTGCCAGCAGCCCGCTGTGGACTAGCGGGGGGTACGAGCAGTACTTC. Protein product: CASSPLWTSGGYEQYF.